This T cell receptor (beta chain) was profiled in a study of blood T cell repertoires in COVID-19. Across the study: Material from acute and convalescent COVID-19 was sourced from the United States, Italy and Spain.

Clinical history as reported by participants underpinned cohort assignment. The CDR3 has 13 amino acids. V was clipped by 6 bases and J by 2 bases, with 10 bases between them. Germline V CDR1 and CDR2: MDHEN, SYDVKM. TCRdb keeps only in-frame clones here, not all; method: immunoSEQ multiplex PCR. The sample lists a few hundred thousand clones; approximately 87% were seen once. Note on this clone: The sample carries other DNA sequences with the same CDR3.

The source of this sequence is a woman aged 50 to 65 who had recovered from COVID-19. This chain uses TRBV28 with TRBJ1-2; tentatively, D is TRBD1 (5 bases). Material for sequencing was PBMCs or T cells enriched from blood (not recorded which). Here the CDR3 DNA reads TGTGCCAGCAGCCTAGACAGCAACTATGGCTACACCTTC. Translated: CASSLDSNYGYTF.